Listed below are T cell receptor beta chains from one sample, sequenced in a study of blood T cell repertoires in COVID-19. The protocol was immunoSEQ multiplex PCR, while the TCRdb copy is restricted to in-frame clones and leaves out a portion. The sample has 250,000 to 300,000 clones, roughly 86% seen once; the top ten hold 11%. Input material: peripheral blood. The receptors come from a woman aged 25 to 39 with COVID-19, enrolled during active disease. Each CDR3 is given with its conserved first and last residue. D genes are given only for firm matches.

CASSVESSGIESYNEQFF TRBD2 TRBJ2-1 TRBV9
CASSMAKGRWREVEQYF TRBD2 TRBJ2-7 TRBV19
CASSISFSGANVLTF - TRBJ2-6 TRBV19
CASSPGSEIYEQYF - TRBJ2-7 TRBV5-4
CASSADRDQPQHF TRBD1 TRBJ1-5 TRBV18
CASSSEDTQYF - TRBJ2-3 TRBV3-1/TRBV3-2
CASSTEDRATDTQYF TRBD1 TRBJ2-3 TRBV19
CASSEVSGHGAFF - TRBJ1-1 TRBV2
CASSHQCGTSGTRDEQYF TRBD2 TRBJ2-7 TRBV3-1/TRBV3-2
CASSFPLGEDNEKLFF - TRBJ1-4 TRBV28
CASSLVGGGQYQETQYF TRBD2 TRBJ2-5 TRBV5-8
CASSQEILGRPTGELFF - TRBJ2-2 TRBV4-1
CASSPGHHEQYF - TRBJ2-7 TRBV7-6
CASSVGLASPSTDTQYF - TRBJ2-3 TRBV2
CAWNPGGASSYNSPLHF - TRBJ1-6 TRBV30
CASRTTGENTEAFF TRBD1 TRBJ1-1 TRBV3-1/TRBV3-2
CASSQGQGAYNEQFF TRBD1 TRBJ2-1 TRBV3-1/TRBV3-2
CASGAGTEILNTEAFF TRBD1 TRBJ1-1 TRBV3-1/TRBV3-2
CAWDRGRETEAFF TRBD1 TRBJ1-1 TRBV30
CASRDSSTDTQYF TRBD1 TRBJ2-3 TRBV3-1/TRBV3-2
CASRSQGAVNTEAFF TRBD1 TRBJ1-1 TRBV6-6
CASSPGTGSNEQFF TRBD1 TRBJ2-1 TRBV18
CASDGGGPGLRNEKLFF - TRBJ1-4 TRBV2
CASSFSPPGTSGLTDTQYF TRBD2 TRBJ2-3 TRBV11-2
CASSLPSLEAFF - TRBJ1-1 TRBV7-3
CAWKGGTSFYTF - TRBJ1-2 TRBV30
CASSRGLGVYNEQFF TRBD2 TRBJ2-1 TRBV7-9
CASSLGQEQFF - TRBJ2-1 TRBV7-3
CAWGGQGSTIYF TRBD1 TRBJ1-3 TRBV30
CSAKSGARSYNEQFF - TRBJ2-1 TRBV29-1
CASSLLSGSGLDTQYF TRBD2 TRBJ2-3 TRBV5-6
CATSRDLQGTEAFF - TRBJ1-1 TRBV15
CASSVLSGGFSYEQYF TRBD1 TRBJ2-7 TRBV5-6
CASSTLTESNQPQHF - TRBJ1-5 TRBV5-5
CASSYERRPQHF - TRBJ1-5 TRBV6-6
CASSLGLAGVADTQYF TRBD2 TRBJ2-3 TRBV5-6
CAWAQGEWTEAFF TRBD1 TRBJ1-1 TRBV30
CASSPSVGGELFF - TRBJ2-2 TRBV7-3
CASSPTSTGFGYTF TRBD1 TRBJ1-2 TRBV11-2
CAWGIRTGVGGELFF - TRBJ2-2 TRBV30
CASSIGTSRYTGELFF TRBD2 TRBJ2-2 TRBV5-4
CASSPGLAANNEQFF TRBD2 TRBJ2-1 TRBV7-2
CASSYSTSQHTDTQYF TRBD2 TRBJ2-3 TRBV6-6
CASSLPGTGGYNEQFF TRBD1 TRBJ2-1 TRBV7-3
CATSRDLVSGRLDEQYF TRBD2 TRBJ2-7 TRBV15
CASTTRDRGSNYGYTF TRBD1 TRBJ1-2 TRBV19
CASSPPRVAENTGELFF - TRBJ2-2 TRBV7-2
CASSPGVGEQYF - TRBJ2-7 TRBV7-3
CAGLTAFLGEQYF - TRBJ2-7 TRBV19
CASSRQEGSPLHF - TRBJ1-6 TRBV6-6
CASSPLAGGAETQYF TRBD2 TRBJ2-5 TRBV7-8
CASSQGNLAGDAYEQYF TRBD2 TRBJ2-7 TRBV4-1
CAISDRADGYTF - TRBJ1-2 TRBV10-3
CASSSPGQGAGDTQYF TRBD1 TRBJ2-3 TRBV7-2